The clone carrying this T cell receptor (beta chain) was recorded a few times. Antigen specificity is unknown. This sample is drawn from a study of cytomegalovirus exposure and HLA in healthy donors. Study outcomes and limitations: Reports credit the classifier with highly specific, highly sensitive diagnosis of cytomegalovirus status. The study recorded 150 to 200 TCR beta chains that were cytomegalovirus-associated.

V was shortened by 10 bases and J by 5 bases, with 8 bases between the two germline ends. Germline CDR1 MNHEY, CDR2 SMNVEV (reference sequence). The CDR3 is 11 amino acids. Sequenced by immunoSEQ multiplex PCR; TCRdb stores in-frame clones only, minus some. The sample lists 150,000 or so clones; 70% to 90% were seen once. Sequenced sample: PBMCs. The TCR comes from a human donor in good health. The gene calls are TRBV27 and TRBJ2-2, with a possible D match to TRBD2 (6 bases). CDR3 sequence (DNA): TGTGCCAACGGGAGTACCGGGGAGCTGTTTTTT. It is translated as CANGSTGELFF.